The TCR beta chain under discussion was sequenced for a study of identical twins. General study points: Abundant beta clonotypes from cord blood had fewer insertions, unlike memory repertoires, which showed none.

Every donor was a healthy Caucasian. CDR1 is MDHEN, CDR2 SYDVKM, per germline. The junction had 2 bases not matched to a gene; V was cut back by 3 bases and J by 2 bases. The CDR3 consists of 17 residues. MiXCR, run by TCRdb on the 5' RACE reads, gives a single entry per CDR3 protein. The sample has approximately 680,000 distinct CDR3 sequences, about 7% seen once; the top ten hold about 1.6%. This clonotype was seen more than once but under ten times. The antigen is not known. These records were also assigned to another study, of yellow fever vaccine responses in identical twins. As reported in that work: Twins' vaccine T cell response reportedly seemed partly convergent, partly personalized.

This clonotype was obtained from a woman younger than 30 in good health. The gene calls are TRBV28 and TRBJ2-6; 12 bases align to TRBD2. The sample consisted of PBMCs. In nucleotides, the CDR3 is TGTGCCAGCAGTTTGCCTAGCGGGAGGGCTGGGGCCAACGTCCTGACTTTC. Its translation: CASSLPSGRAGANVLTF.